The 20 T cell receptor beta chains in this list originate from one sample, sequenced in a study of shared clonotypes between healthy human individuals. Terminally differentiated effector memory CD45RA+ cells were left out of the naive CD8 fraction, which was CD45RO-negative and positively selected for CCR7. Data came from immunoSEQ multiplex PCR; TCRdb stores just in-frame clones and leaves some out. The data show some 2.1 million clones, 93% seen once. The material sequenced was naive CD8+ T cells from PBMCs. The receptors were gathered from a man aged 18 to 35 in good health. Some clones in this sample may be carry-over from other donors' samples.

With respect to this clone: Different DNA sequences within this sample yield the same CDR3. This chain connects TRBV19 to TRBJ1-5; D is perhaps TRBD1 (6 bases). The CDR3 is 15 amino acids. The germline gives CDR1 LNHDA, CDR2 SQIVND (reference sequence). The V end was cut by 0 bases, the J end by 4 bases, with 10 bases between. The CDR3 nucleotides read TGTGCCAGTAGTATAGACAGGGGAGGAAATCAGCCCCAGCATTTT. It translates to CASSIDRGGNQPQHF. The full variable domain, its missing parts supplied by reference TRBV19 and TRBJ1-5, is DGGITQSPKYLFRKEGQNVTLSCEQNLNHDAMYWYRQDPGQGLRLIYYSQIVNDFQKGDIAEGYSVSREKKESFPLTVTSAQKNPTAFYLCASSIDRGGNQPQHFGDGTRLSIL.

A single count supports this clone. CDR3 residues: CSVTPTAYEQYF. The CDR3 nucleotides are TGCAGCGTTACCCCAACGGCCTACGAGCAGTACTTC. The gene calls are TRBV29-1 and TRBJ2-7; no definite D call. V was pared by 5 bases and J by 2 bases, with 10 bases between. Germline V lookup: CDR1 SQVTM, CDR2 ANQGSEA. The CDR3 covers 12 residues.

This clone was picked up one time. The genes are TRBV21-1 and TRBJ1-4. TRBV21-1 is a recognized pseudogene. The CDR3 sequence is 14 residues long. The CDR3 loop is CASSYEGSHEKLFF. The CDR3 DNA reads TGTGCCAGCAGCTACGAGGGGTCCCATGAAAAACTGTTTTTT.

This clone has only one observation. CDR3 loop: CASYDRGNEQFF. The DNA of the CDR3 is TGTGCCAGTTATGACAGGGGCAATGAGCAGTTCTTC. The V gene is TRBV27, the J gene TRBJ2-1, with 8 bases lining up with TRBD1. J was trimmed by 6 bases and V by 9 bases; bases with no gene match: 4. The CDR3 totals 12 residues. CDR1 MNHEY and CDR2 SMNVEV come from the germline V gene (reference sequence).

V is TRBV28 and J is TRBJ1-2, with a possible D match to TRBD1 (5 bases). From germline, CDR1 is MDHEN and CDR2 SYDVKM. V dropped 1 base and J dropped 5 bases, with 14 bases sitting between them. The CDR3 contains 15 residues. The CDR3: CASSLSGREPYGYTF. Here the CDR3 DNA reads TGTGCCAGCAGTTTATCTGGCAGGGAACCTTATGGCTACACCTTC.

V is TRBV19 and J is TRBJ2-7; no definite D call. The germline V gene has CDR1 LNHDA and CDR2 SQIVND (reference sequence). The CDR3 is 13 amino acids. V shed 4 bases and J shed 1 base, with 8 bases lying between them. CDR3 sequence (DNA): TGTGCCAGTAGTAGCGACGTTTCCTACGAGCAGTACTTC. It encodes CASSSDVSYEQYF.

This clone has a single count. The chain has TRBV5-4 and TRBJ2-3, with D unclear. The CDR3 is 14 residues long. CDR1 is SGHNT, CDR2 YYREEE, per germline (reference sequence). V was cut by 0 bases and J by 4 bases, with 9 bases left in between. CDR3 in amino acids: CASSLEATPDTQYF. The CDR3 DNA reads TGTGCCAGCAGCTTGGAGGCGACCCCAGATACGCAGTATTTT.

This clone was counted a single time. J is TRBJ2-1 and V is TRBV9, with TRBD2 identical over 9 bases. Germline values: CDR1 SGDLS, CDR2 YYNGEE. The CDR3 spans 18 residues. J lost 4 bases, V lost 3 bases, and 14 bases had no gene match. In nucleotides, the CDR3 is TGTGCCAGCAGCGCCGTAGGGCCACTAGCGGGTCATTACAATGAGCAGTTCTTC. Protein: CASSAVGPLAGHYNEQFF. Full variable domain (missing parts from reference TRBV9 and TRBJ2-1): DSGVTQTPKHLITATGQRVTLRCSPRSGDLSVYWYQQSLDQGLQFLIQYYNGEERAKGNILERFSAQQFPDLHSELNLSSLELGDSALYFCASSAVGPLAGHYNEQFFGPGTRLTVL.

The rearrangement joins TRBV28 to TRBJ2-7; 9 bases line up with TRBD1. J lost 0 bases, V lost 6 bases, and 9 bases had no gene match. Germline assignment: CDR1 MDHEN and CDR2 SYDVKM. The CDR3 totals 16 residues. CDR3 sequence reads: CASSYTGGFSSYEQYF. The DNA for the CDR3 is TGTGCCAGCAGCTACACAGGGGGCTTCAGCTCCTACGAGCAGTACTTC. Complete variable domain (other parts from reference TRBV28 and TRBJ2-7): DVKVTQSSRYLVKRTGEKVFLECVQDMDHENMFWYRQDPGLGLRLIYFSYDVKMKEKGDIPEGYSVSREKKERFSLILESASTNQTSMYLCASSYTGGFSSYEQYFGPGTRLTVT.

The rearrangement joins TRBV27 to TRBJ2-7; 9 positions match TRBD1. Germline V CDR1 and CDR2: MNHEY, SMNVEV (reference sequence). After removal of 4 bases from V and 6 bases from J, the junction contained 10 bases not matched to a gene. CDR3 length: 15 amino acids. In DNA, the CDR3 is TGTGCCAGCAGTTCGCCGGGACAGGGCGCACCCGAGCAGTACTTC. This encodes CASSSPGQGAPEQYF.

The chain links TRBV4-1 to TRBJ2-1; D might be TRBD2 (5 bases). Germline V lookup: CDR1 MGHRA, CDR2 YSYEKL. V gave up 0 bases and J gave up 6 bases, with 21 bases separating them. This CDR3 has 18 amino acids. Written as DNA, the CDR3 is TGCGCCAGCAGCCAAGAAGAGGAGGCAGCTGAGGTTTCCAATGAGCAGTTCTTC. As protein: CASSQEEEAAEVSNEQFF.

The J gene is TRBJ1-1, the V gene TRBV12-2. TRBV12-2 is assigned pseudogene status. The length of the CDR3 is 14 residues. The CDR3 nucleotides read TGTGCAAGTCGCTTAGCGTGGCTAGCCACTGAAGCTTTCTTT. Protein: CASRLAWLATEAFF.

A note on this clone: The same CDR3 also results from other DNA sequences found in this sample. The chain recombines TRBV27 with TRBJ2-7; TRBD1 matches 8 bases. Germline lookup yields CDR1 MNHEY and CDR2 SMNVEV (reference sequence). The trim removed 5 bases at V and 4 bases at J, leaving 7 bases unmatched. The CDR3 has 14 residues. The CDR3 is CASSTRDRPYEQYF. DNA for the CDR3: TGTGCCAGCAGTACAAGGGACAGGCCTTACGAGCAGTACTTC.

This rearrangement joins TRBV7-9 to TRBJ2-3; TRBD2 matches 13 bases. In germline, CDR1 is SEHNR, CDR2 FQNEAQ (reference sequence). J gave up 3 bases and V 5 bases, and 5 bases lay outside the gene matches. The CDR3 is 16 residues long. The CDR3 loop is CASSTWTSGGTDTQYF. CDR3 coding DNA: TGTGCCAGCAGCACCTGGACTAGCGGGGGTACAGATACGCAGTATTTT.

The chain carries TRBV7-9 and TRBJ2-3; tentatively, D is TRBD1 (6 bases). The CDR3 sequence is 18 residues long. Trimming stripped 0 bases from V and 4 bases from J, with 20 bases between. CDR1 and CDR2 (germline): SEHNR, FQNEAQ (reference sequence). The CDR3 nucleotides read TGTGCCAGCAGCTTAGCCCCAGGGGCAGATATCAGGGCAGATACGCAGTATTTT. Its translation is CASSLAPGADIRADTQYF.

This chain connects TRBV7-9 to TRBJ2-7; TRBD2 matches at 8 bases. Germline lookup yields CDR1 SEHNR and CDR2 FQNEAQ (reference sequence). Trimming took 4 bases from V and 0 from J; bases not matched to a gene: 5. This CDR3 comprises 15 residues. As DNA, the CDR3 is TGTGCCAGCAGCTCGACTAGCGAGCTCTCCTACGAGCAGTACTTC. Protein sequence: CASSSTSELSYEQYF.

This clone was picked up a small number of times. The V call is TRBV10-3, the J call TRBJ2-7, with D hard to call. The CDR3 extends over 14 amino acids. Germline V gives CDR1 ENHRY, CDR2 SYGVKD. Trimming removed 5 bases from V and 0 bases from J, with 11 bases in between. CDR3 bases: TGTGCCATCAGTAGGCCAGCGTACTCCTACGAGCAGTACTTC. Its translation: CAISRPAYSYEQYF.

The chain carries TRBV4-1 and TRBJ1-1, with D possibly being TRBD1 (5 bases). There are 14 residues in the CDR3. The V gene lost 0 bases and the J gene lost 5 bases, with 10 bases spanning the gap. CDR1 MGHRA and CDR2 YSYEKL come from the germline V gene. The chain's CDR3 is CASSQDIGTTEAFF. As DNA, the CDR3 is TGCGCCAGCAGCCAAGATATAGGGACTACTGAAGCTTTCTTT.

The V and J genes are TRBV27 and TRBJ2-7; weak D call: TRBD1 (6 bases). The CDR3 has 14 amino acids. Trimming cost V 6 bases and J 3 bases, with 15 bases left between them. The germline CDR1 and CDR2 sequences are MNHEY and SMNVEV (reference sequence). The CDR3 region is CASSQTGHIYEQYF. Here the CDR3 DNA reads TGTGCCAGCAGCCAGACGGGACACATCTACGAGCAGTACTTC.

The chain uses TRBV29-1 and TRBJ2-7, with 9 bases matching TRBD1. The germline V gene has CDR1 SQVTM and CDR2 ANQGSEA. Trimming cost V 0 bases and J 2 bases; bases outside gene matches: 5. This CDR3 is built from 15 residues. The CDR3 DNA sequence: TGCAGCGTTGAAGAAACCGGGACAGGGACCTACGAGCAGTACTTC. Translated: CSVEETGTGTYEQYF.